The clone carrying this T cell receptor (beta chain) turned up a few times. This record comes from a study of patients and donors after allogeneic stem cell transplantation. TCRdb reprocessed the RT-PCR reads with MiXCR, giving one entry per CDR3 protein. The data contain some 24,000 distinct CDR3 sequences, under 55% of them seen just once; the ten biggest clones take up 78%. The sample was blood, either unsorted or a sorted T cell fraction (not recorded which). The sequence was obtained from a human donor who was either an allogeneic HSCT recipient or a stem cell or donor lymphocyte infusion donor (not recorded which). It is not recorded whose cells these are; they may come from a transplant donor.

DNA for the CDR3: TGTGCCAGCAGCCAAGGAACCTTCTCTGGAAACACCATATATTTT. As protein: CASSQGTFSGNTIYF. The chain has TRBV3-1 and TRBJ1-3; D gene ambiguous. The CDR3 consists of 15 residues. The V gene lost 1 base and the J gene lost 0 bases, with 7 bases spanning the gap. CDR1 and CDR2 (germline): LGHDT, YNNKEL (reference sequence).